Below are 27 T cell receptor beta chains sequenced from a single sample in a study of memory CD4+ T cells and cytomegalovirus serostatus. Data came from immunoSEQ multiplex PCR; TCRdb stores just in-frame clones and leaves some out. The table has some 60,000 clones, 80% to 90% seen once. Single viable CD3+CD4+CD8-CD45RO+ cells were sorted as the memory CD4+ T cells. Sequenced: memory CD4+ T cells from blood. These receptors came from an adult in good health and CMV-seronegative.

The rearrangement links TRBV11-1 to TRBJ2-7; 8 bases fit TRBD1. Germline-derived CDR1 and CDR2 are SGHAT and FQDESV (reference sequence). With 5 bases clipped from V and 5 bases from J, the junction kept 5 bases outside the gene matches. The CDR3 consists of 13 residues. The DNA of the CDR3 is TGTGCCAGCAGCATAGGACAGGGCCACGAGCAGTACTTC. Protein: CASSIGQGHEQYF.

The V gene is TRBV7-2, the J gene TRBJ2-3, with a tentative D call TRBD1 (5 bases). The CDR3 runs to 15 residues. Trimming stripped 4 bases from V and 8 bases from J, with 19 bases between. Germline values: CDR1 SGHTA, CDR2 FQGNSA. The CDR3 is CASSSRTKVLGTQYF. In DNA form, the CDR3 reads TGTGCCAGCAGCTCGCGGACAAAGGTTCTGGGTACGCAGTATTTT.

This chain joins TRBV18 and TRBJ1-5, with D possibly matching TRBD1 (5 bases). In germline, CDR1 is KGHSH, CDR2 LQKENI. V gave up 2 bases and J gave up 7 bases, with 15 bases separating them. CDR3 length: 15 amino acids. The CDR3 sequence: CASSPDQGGGQPQHF. The CDR3, as DNA: TGTGCCAGCTCACCAGATCAGGGAGGAGGACAGCCCCAGCATTTT. Complete variable domain (other parts from reference TRBV18 and TRBJ1-5): NAGVMQNPRHLVRRRGQEARLRCSPMKGHSHVYWYRQLPEEGLKFMVYLQKENIIDESGMPKERFSAEFPKEGPSILRIQQVVRGDSAAYFCASSPDQGGGQPQHFGDGTRLSIL.

The chain couples TRBV18 to TRBJ2-2; no reliable D call. Between the trimmed V and J ends, which lost 4 bases and 2 bases, there was a span of 14 bases. CDR1 is KGHSH and CDR2 is LQKENI in the germline V gene. The CDR3 totals 16 residues. CDR3 sequence: CASSRTPQRNTGELFF. The CDR3 DNA reads TGTGCCAGCTCACGGACCCCACAGAGAAACACCGGGGAGCTGTTTTTT.

V usage is TRBV7-8 and J usage is TRBJ1-5; D not resolved. Trimming shortened V by 1 base and J by 4 bases, and 20 bases separated the two germline ends. Germline V lookup: CDR1 SGHVS, CDR2 FQNEAQ. CDR3 length equals 18 residues. CDR3 in DNA: TGTGCCAGCAGCTTAGTGGGTCCGACTTCTACCCTTAATCAGCCCCAGCATTTT. It is translated as CASSLVGPTSTLNQPQHF.

The chain carries TRBV10-3 and TRBJ2-1; 15 bases agree with TRBD2. Germline CDR1 is ENHRY and CDR2 is SYGVKD. The CDR3 runs 14 residues. V dropped 6 bases and J dropped 15; count of bases not matched to a gene: 9. DNA for the CDR3: TGTGCCATCAGCCTGGGACTAGCGGGAGGTTACCCGTTCTTC. This gives the protein CAISLGLAGGYPFF.

This chain uses TRBV4-3 with TRBJ2-1, with a weak D call TRBD2 (5 bases). Germline V gives CDR1 LGHNA, CDR2 YSLEER. V shed 0 bases and J shed 5 bases, with 11 bases lying between them. The CDR3 totals 15 residues. In nucleotides, the CDR3 is TGCGCCAGCAGCCAAGACGGAGGCAGTAACAATGAGCAGTTCTTC. Translation gives CASSQDGGSNNEQFF.

The chain combines TRBV19 with TRBJ1-1; 8 positions match TRBD1. This CDR3 spans 15 amino acids. After removal of 1 base from V and 0 bases from J, the junction contained 1 base not matched to a gene. The V gene's germline CDR1 is LNHDA and CDR2 SQIVND (reference sequence). This CDR3 reads CASSIGTGMNTEAFF. In nucleotides, the CDR3 is TGTGCCAGTAGTATAGGGACAGGGATGAACACTGAAGCTTTCTTT.

The chain links TRBV6-6 to TRBJ2-1; 10 positions agree with TRBD1. The CDR3 consists of 11 residues. The ends lost 2 bases at V and 14 bases at J; junction bases unmatched: 0. Germline assignment: CDR1 MNHNY and CDR2 SVGAGI (reference sequence). Here the CDR3 DNA reads TGTGCCAGCAGTTACGGACAGGGGGAGTTCTTC. Its translation: CASSYGQGEFF.

The sample holds a few counts of this clone. The J gene is TRBJ2-7, the V gene TRBV29-1; 7 bases line up with TRBD2. Germline trimming cut 7 bases from V and 6 bases from J; bases unmatched to any gene: 12. Germline lookup yields CDR1 SQVTM and CDR2 ANQGSEA. The CDR3 runs 13 residues. CDR3 protein: CSGGSGTGSEQYF. CDR3 in DNA: TGCAGCGGGGGGAGCGGGACGGGGAGCGAGCAGTACTTC.

The chain links TRBV7-9 to TRBJ2-2, with D possibly TRBD2 on 6 matching bases. Germline lookup yields CDR1 SEHNR and CDR2 FQNEAQ (reference sequence). V was trimmed by 2 bases and J by 7 bases, leaving 20 bases between them. This CDR3 has 17 amino acids. The CDR3 region is CASSLNPGASAYGELFF. The CDR3 nucleotides are TGTGCCAGCAGCTTAAATCCCGGGGCTAGCGCCTACGGGGAGCTGTTTTTT.

The genes are TRBV29-1 and TRBJ1-2; D gene uncertain. Germline lookup yields CDR1 SQVTM and CDR2 ANQGSEA. The CDR3 extends over 12 amino acids. V was cut by 7 bases and J by 3 bases, with 12 bases left in between. The CDR3 DNA follows: TGCAGCGCAGTTGACGGATACTATGGCTACACCTTC. Translated, it gives CSAVDGYYGYTF.

The chain employs TRBV30 and TRBJ2-5; D gene uncertain. CDR3 length: 13 residues. Trimming stripped 6 bases from V and 4 bases from J, with 15 bases between. Looked up from germline, CDR1 is GTSNPN and CDR2 is SVGIG (reference sequence). The CDR3 coding sequence is TGTGCCTGCCCAACCCAAGCGACAGAGACCCAGTACTTC. Encoded protein: CACPTQATETQYF.

J is TRBJ1-4 and V is TRBV6-6; 7 bases are shared with TRBD1. CDR3 length: 14 amino acids. V was pared by 7 bases and J by 3 bases, with 5 bases of the junction left unmatched. Germline V gives CDR1 MNHNY, CDR2 SVGAGI (reference sequence). The CDR3 protein is CASKTGTANEKLFF. DNA of the CDR3: TGTGCCAGCAAGACAGGGACCGCTAATGAAAAACTGTTTTTT.

This chain uses TRBV7-8 with TRBJ1-4; a weak D match, TRBD1 (5 bases). Trimming removed 5 bases at V and 7 bases at J, with 14 bases between. The CDR3 extends over 14 amino acids. The germline V gene encodes CDR1 SGHVS and CDR2 FQNEAQ. This CDR3 is CASSPRDRAEKLFF. The DNA of the CDR3 is TGTGCCAGCAGCCCACGGGACCGGGCTGAAAAACTGTTTTTT.

This clone was detected a few times. This rearrangement joins TRBV6-5 to TRBJ1-1; D unresolved. V was shortened by 2 bases and J by 11 bases, with 9 bases between the two germline ends. The CDR3 covers 11 residues. CDR1 and CDR2 (germline): MNHEY, SVGAGI. CDR3 nucleotide sequence: TGTGCCAGCAGTTACAAGGGCTACGCTTTCTTT. Translating gives CASSYKGYAFF.

The gene calls are TRBV18 and TRBJ2-7; D gene ambiguous. Germline lookup yields CDR1 KGHSH and CDR2 LQKENI. Trimming shortened V by 2 bases and J by 5 bases, and 13 bases separated the two germline ends. The CDR3 is 14 residues long. Written as DNA, the CDR3 is TGTGCCAGCTCACCAGGTACCTCGTCCGACGAGCAGTACTTC. Amino acids: CASSPGTSSDEQYF.

The chain combines TRBV7-6 with TRBJ2-2; 7 bases match TRBD1. V lost 6 bases and J lost 6; bases outside the gene matches: 16. The length of the CDR3 is 17 residues. The germline V gene encodes CDR1 SGHVS and CDR2 FNYEAQ. In DNA, the CDR3 is TGTGCCAGCAGTTTAACAGGGGCCCCTTCATTTGCCGGGGAGCTGTTTTTT. Protein sequence: CASSLTGAPSFAGELFF.

The CDR3 DNA reads TGTGCCAGTAGATCCGGACGGGAGAACACTGAAGCTTTCTTT. Amino acid sequence: CASRSGRENTEAFF. This chain joins TRBV2 and TRBJ1-1; D unclear. CDR1 is SNHLY and CDR2 is FYNNEI in the germline V gene. Trimming took 9 bases from V and 1 from J, leaving 15 bases between them. This CDR3 is built from 14 residues.

This chain joins TRBV9 and TRBJ1-1, with 9 positions matching TRBD1. This CDR3 comprises 14 residues. Germline assignment: CDR1 SGDLS and CDR2 YYNGEE. V was clipped by 5 bases and J by 6 bases; unmatched bases: 8. CDR3 region: CASSRTGGAPEAFF. The CDR3 coding sequence is TGTGCCAGCAGTCGTACAGGGGGCGCCCCTGAAGCTTTCTTT.

The rearrangement joins TRBV28 to TRBJ2-1; D not resolved. The CDR3 contains 11 residues. Trimming took 4 bases from V and 7 from J, leaving 5 bases between them. Germline V gives CDR1 MDHEN, CDR2 SYDVKM. In DNA, the CDR3 is TGTGCCAGCAGTTCCACGAATGAGCAGTTCTTC. Its protein is CASSSTNEQFF. Supplemented by reference TRBV28 and TRBJ2-1, the full variable domain reads DVKVTQSSRYLVKRTGEKVFLECVQDMDHENMFWYRQDPGLGLRLIYFSYDVKMKEKGDIPEGYSVSREKKERFSLILESASTNQTSMYLCASSSTNEQFFGPGTRLTVL.

A note on this clone: One end of the junction fails to match germline, which may point to a read error. V usage is TRBV30 and J usage is TRBJ1-2, with 8 nucleotides matching TRBD1. Germline V gene lookup returns CDR1 GTSNPN and CDR2 SVGIG (reference sequence). The CDR3 length is 12 residues. The chain's CDR3 is CAWSPGGYSYTF. For the CDR3, the DNA is TGTGCCTGGAGCCCAGGGGGCTATAGCTACACCTTC.

The chain joins TRBV10-3 to TRBJ1-3, with D unclear. The CDR3 is 15 amino acids. Trimming pared 3 bases from V and 0 bases from J, leaving 9 bases between. The germline V gene has CDR1 ENHRY and CDR2 SYGVKD. As DNA, the CDR3 is TGTGCCATCAGTGATAGTTCAAACTCTGGAAACACCATATATTTT. Amino acids: CAISDSSNSGNTIYF.

This clone was detected a few times. The chain recombines TRBV27 with TRBJ1-4, with a tentative D call TRBD1 (5 bases). Germline lookup yields CDR1 MNHEY and CDR2 SMNVEV (reference sequence). This CDR3 region has 14 residues. The V gene lost 6 bases and the J gene lost 3 bases, with 11 bases spanning the gap. CDR3 protein: CASRQRQPNEKLFF. CDR3 nucleotides: TGTGCCAGCAGACAAAGACAGCCTAATGAAAAACTGTTTTTT.

The rearrangement links TRBV2 to TRBJ2-1; 11 bases align to TRBD2. CDR1 and CDR2 (germline): SNHLY, FYNNEI. This CDR3 region has 16 residues. With 6 bases clipped from V and 6 bases from J, the junction kept 10 bases outside the gene matches. The CDR3 sequence: CASRPGLAGGRNEQFF. The CDR3 DNA follows: TGTGCCAGCAGACCAGGCCTAGCGGGAGGTCGCAATGAGCAGTTCTTC.

This clone appeared a few times. V gene TRBV4-1 combines with J gene TRBJ2-5; D is possibly TRBD2 (6 bases). The CDR3 runs to 16 residues. Trimming removed 4 bases at V and 4 bases at J, with 19 bases between. In germline, CDR1 is MGHRA, CDR2 YSYEKL. The CDR3 is CASSPQRGYLTETQYF. The CDR3 DNA sequence: TGCGCCAGCAGCCCGCAACGGGGGTACCTTACAGAGACCCAGTACTTC.

The chain employs TRBV6-6 and TRBJ1-5; no firm D call. Germline values: CDR1 MNHNY, CDR2 SVGAGI (reference sequence). This CDR3 has 15 residues. V shed 6 bases and J shed 5 bases, with 17 bases lying between them. The DNA of the CDR3 is TGTGCCAGCAGCGGAGGCGGCGGAAGCTATCAGCCCCAGCATTTT. It codes for CASSGGGGSYQPQHF.